Detailed here is one T cell receptor (beta chain). V was shortened by 8 bases and J by 6 bases, with 20 bases between the two germline ends. CDR1 GTSNPN and CDR2 SVGIG come from the germline V gene (reference sequence). The CDR3 extends over 13 amino acids. Here immunoSEQ multiplex PCR was the method, and the copy in TCRdb shows in-frame clones only, minus some. The table has millions of clones, around nine tenths seen once. The sample comes from a study of shared clonotypes between healthy human individuals. The chain joins TRBV30 to TRBJ2-7; D possibly corresponds to TRBD1 (5 bases). Sequencing used naive CD4+ T cells sorted from blood. As to subset: CD45RA+ positively selected. The sequence derives from a man between 18 and 29 years old in good health. The DNA for the CDR3 is TGTGCCGTTGGTCTGACTGGTCAGGGCGAGCAGTACTTC. Amino acid sequence: CAVGLTGQGEQYF.